The clone carrying this T cell receptor (beta chain) occurred once. Profiled with immunoSEQ multiplex PCR; TCRdb holds only in-frame clones, not every one. The sample includes roughly 72,000 clones, approximately 93% of them seen just once. This entry is derived from a study of T cell changes during pregnancy in multiple sclerosis. CDR1 MNHNY and CDR2 SVGAGI come from the germline V gene (reference sequence). This CDR3 is built from 16 residues. Trimming at V came to 6 bases and at J to 5 bases, leaving 15 bases not matched to a gene. Sequenced here: CD4+ T cells from peripheral blood mononuclear cells, sampled after pregnancy. The chain links TRBV6-6 to TRBJ1-2, with TRBD1 matching over 7 bases. This clonotype was sampled from a female donor with multiple sclerosis, enrolled in a pregnancy study. The CDR3 DNA is TGTGCCAGCAGACCTACGGGGACAGAGACAACATATGGCTACACCTTC. Translating it yields CASRPTGTETTYGYTF.